The present T cell receptor beta chain was sequenced within a study of shared clonotypes between healthy human individuals. Study-wide background: Researchers assigned three CD4 naive, three CD4 memory, two CD8 naive and one CD8 memory plate to each donor. Regarding the study as a whole: Estimated richness values were generally larger in naive subsets than in memory subsets.

CDR1 and CDR2 from the germline V gene are MDHEN and SYDVKM. This CDR3 is 15 amino acids long. V lost 7 bases and J 1 base, leaving 13 bases between the germline ends. Naive CD8 cells lacked CD45RO, underwent positive selection for CCR7 and left out terminally differentiated effector memory CD45RA+ cells. About this clone itself: The antigen is unknown.

Genomic DNA (from each subset) was split evenly across several immunoSEQ plates. Libraries were prepared by immunoSEQ multiplex PCR; TCRdb keeps only in-frame clonotypes and omits some of them. This table has millions of clones, 93% appearing once. This sequence joins TRBV28 and TRBJ2-2; no reliable D call. The clonotype comes from a man aged 18 to 30 in good health. Some clones in this sample may be carry-over from other donors' samples. Sequences were obtained from naive CD8+ T cells from PBMCs. The CDR3 is CASTLRAVNTGELFF. The CDR3 coding sequence is TGTGCCAGCACCCTCCGGGCGGTGAACACCGGGGAGCTGTTTTTT.